This T cell receptor beta chain was sequenced during a study of blood T cell repertoires in COVID-19. Study context: Donors in the United States, Italy and Spain gave samples during acute or convalescent COVID-19. T cells, B-cell-depleted T cells, or PBMCs provided the cDNA or gDNA that served as material.

In the original analysis: Scientists estimated how many nucleated cells there were by amplifying reference gene primers. TCRdb's table, derived via immunoSEQ multiplex PCR, lists solely in-frame clones and lacks some. V and J calls and clone size are as listed in that table; D and trimming were resolved from the DNA. The repertoire holds around 150,000 clones, approximately 86% seen once, with about 4.2% in the top ten. V dropped 2 bases and J dropped 5 bases, with 13 bases sitting between them. CDR3 length: 15 residues. Germline lookup yields CDR1 ENHRY and CDR2 SYGVKD. V and J are TRBV10-3 and TRBJ2-1; D ambiguous. The sequencing sample was made of peripheral blood. This receptor was obtained from a woman aged 55 to 70 with active or convalescent COVID-19. The CDR3 protein is CAISEPLARNNEQFF. The CDR3 nucleotides read TGTGCCATCAGTGAGCCCTTGGCCCGCAACAATGAGCAGTTCTTC.